These 10 T cell receptor beta chains were all obtained from the same sample, sequenced in a study of cytomegalovirus exposure and HLA in healthy donors. Repertoires were generated with immunoSEQ multiplex PCR, while TCRdb's copy carries only in-frame clones and drops some. The data hold around 170,000 clones, with roughly 85% observed a single time. Sequencing input: PBMCs. Source of these receptors: a man between 18 and 29 years old in good health and CMV-seropositive.

This chain joins TRBV30 and TRBJ2-7; 8 bases line up with TRBD1. Germline CDR1 is GTSNPN and CDR2 is SVGIG (reference sequence). Trimming at V came to 3 bases and at J to 5 bases, leaving 6 bases not matched to a gene. CDR3 length: 13 amino acids. The chain's CDR3 is CAWSHGQGNEQYF. CDR3 sequence (DNA): TGTGCCTGGAGCCATGGACAGGGCAACGAGCAGTACTTC.

This clone was seen only a few times. The genes are TRBV14 and TRBJ2-7; weak D call: TRBD2 (6 bases). V gave up 1 base and J gave up 6 bases, with 13 bases separating them. Germline V lookup: CDR1 SGHDN, CDR2 FVKESK. CDR3 length: 14 amino acids. Here the CDR3 DNA reads TGTGCCAGCAGCCAAGCGGGAGAGATAGGCGAGCAGTACTTC. Translation: CASSQAGEIGEQYF.

The rearrangement joins TRBV5-4 to TRBJ2-1, with TRBD2 as a possible D gene (6 bases). V was trimmed by 4 bases and J by 6 bases, leaving 11 bases between them. Germline values: CDR1 SGHNT, CDR2 YYREEE (reference sequence). This CDR3 contains 13 residues. As DNA, the CDR3 is TGTGCCAGCAGCCACCGGGACTTCAATGAGCAGTTCTTC. The encoded protein is CASSHRDFNEQFF. The entire variable domain, with the rest obtained from reference TRBV5-4 and TRBJ2-1, is as follows: ETGVTQSPTHLIKTRGQQVTLRCSSQSGHNTVSWYQQALGQGPQFIFQYYREEENGRGNFPPRFSGLQFPNYSSELNVNALELDDSALYLCASSHRDFNEQFFGPGTRLTVL.

The chain couples TRBV2 to TRBJ2-3, with TRBD1 matching over 9 bases. Per germline, CDR1 SNHLY and CDR2 FYNNEI. The CDR3 loop spans 12 amino acids. V was clipped by 6 bases and J by 11 bases; unmatched bases: 6. DNA of the CDR3: TGTGCCAGCAGCGCAGGACAGGGGCTGCAGTATTTT. Its protein product is CASSAGQGLQYF. The variable domain in full, with the rest retrieved from reference TRBV2 and TRBJ2-3, is EPEVTQTPSHQVTQMGQEVILRCVPISNHLYFYWYRQILGQKVEFLVSFYNNEISEKSEIFDDQFSVERPDGSNFTLKIRSTKLEDSAMYFCASSAGQGLQYFGPGTRLTVL.

The chain couples TRBV20-1 to TRBJ2-7; D is perhaps TRBD1 (5 bases). The length of the CDR3 is 11 residues. Germline V gives CDR1 DFQATT, CDR2 SNEGSKA (reference sequence). V lost 4 bases, J lost 5 bases, and 9 bases lay in between. CDR3 loop: CSAKGVDEQYF. The CDR3 DNA reads TGCAGTGCTAAAGGGGTCGACGAGCAGTACTTC.

A word on this clone: The sample contains more than one DNA sequence encoding this CDR3. The genes are TRBV19 and TRBJ2-5; 7 bases are a match to TRBD2. Germline CDR1 LNHDA, CDR2 SQIVND (reference sequence). Losses at the gene ends were 1 base for V and 4 bases for J; bases not matched to a gene: 3. The CDR3 totals 14 residues. In DNA form, the CDR3 reads TGTGCCAGTAGTATAGGTTCGGGAGGAGAGACCCAGTACTTC. It is translated as CASSIGSGGETQYF.

The rearrangement joins TRBV7-3 to TRBJ1-1; D perhaps matches TRBD1 (5 bases). The CDR3 consists of 12 residues. Germline CDR1 reads SGHTA; CDR2 reads FQGTGA. V was clipped by 2 bases and J by 6 bases, with 7 bases between them. In DNA form, the CDR3 reads TGTGCCAGCAGCTTAGGAGGGGCTGAAGCTTTCTTT. Translated, it gives CASSLGGAEAFF.

This chain uses TRBV28 with TRBJ2-1, with TRBD2 matching 15 bases. This CDR3 has 19 amino acids. V was pared by 5 bases and J by 2 bases, with 10 bases of the junction left unmatched. Germline V lookup: CDR1 MDHEN, CDR2 SYDVKM. The CDR3 nucleotides read TGTGCCAGCAGTGACATGGGACTAGCGGGAGGATCAGCCTACAATGAGCAGTTCTTC. It translates to CASSDMGLAGGSAYNEQFF.

V is TRBV2 and J is TRBJ2-3; 8 bases are shared with TRBD2. Germline CDR1 SNHLY, CDR2 FYNNEI. The CDR3 is 14 amino acids. The trim removed 5 bases at V and 4 bases at J, leaving 5 bases unmatched. In nucleotides, the CDR3 is TGTGCCAGCAGTTCAGGACTAGCAGCAGATACGCAGTATTTT. The encoded protein is CASSSGLAADTQYF. The full variable domain, rest sourced from reference TRBV2 and TRBJ2-3, is EPEVTQTPSHQVTQMGQEVILRCVPISNHLYFYWYRQILGQKVEFLVSFYNNEISEKSEIFDDQFSVERPDGSNFTLKIRSTKLEDSAMYFCASSSGLAADTQYFGPGTRLTVL.

The chain recombines TRBV28 with TRBJ2-1, with 9 nucleotides matching TRBD1. The CDR3 is made up of 14 amino acids. The V gene end was trimmed by 2 bases and the J gene end by 8 bases; junction bases not matched to a gene: 4. Germline lookup yields CDR1 MDHEN and CDR2 SYDVKM. The CDR3 loop reads CASSLGTGLDEQFF. The CDR3 DNA follows: TGTGCCAGCAGTTTAGGGACAGGGCTTGATGAGCAGTTCTTC.